A selection of T cell receptor beta chains follows, all from one sample in a study of T-cell reconstitution after alpha-beta-depleted transplantation in children. TCRdb reanalysed the PCR reads using MiXCR and keeps one entry per CDR3 protein. The sample comprises roughly 590,000 distinct CDR3 sequences, around 16% of which are singletons, and about 1.1% rests with the top ten. This specimen was PBMCs from the stem cell graft donor, taken from the stem cell graft. All receptors come from a human donor who donated a stem cell graft to a child with acute myeloid leukemia. Both conserved end residues are part of each CDR3. The order of the fields is clone size, V gene, J gene, D gene, CDR3 length, CDR3 DNA, CDR3 protein. A D gene is named only where the DNA matches it firmly. Clone size, where shown, is once, few, many, or a class for clones that have expanded.

few	TRBV20-1	TRBJ1-1	NA	17	TGCTGTGCTAGAGATCGGGGGGGGAAGGGGCCCAACACTGAAGCTTTCTTT	CCARDRGGKGPNTEAFF
many	TRBV10-3	TRBJ1-6	TRBD1	13	TGTGCCATCAGTGACCGACAGGGGTTGGACCTCCACTTT	CAISDRQGLDLHF
few	TRBV28	TRBJ1-5	NA	14	TGTGCCAGCAGTTTTCTAATAAGCAATCAGCCCCAGCATTTT	CASSFLISNQPQHF
few	TRBV27	TRBJ1-2	NA	13	TGTGCCAGCAGTTTGGGGGTTTACTATGGCTACACCTTC	CASSLGVYYGYTF
many	TRBV20-1	TRBJ2-1	TRBD2	13	TGCAGTGCTCCGGGACTAGCCGACAATGAGCAGTTCTTC	CSAPGLADNEQFF
few	TRBV12-3/TRBV12-4	TRBJ2-7	TRBD1	15	TGTGCCAGCAGGCTCGCCGGGACAGAGCCCTACGAGCAGTACTTC	CASRLAGTEPYEQYF
many	TRBV20-1	TRBJ1-6	NA	15	TGCAGTGCTAGAAGGGGAGGGGAGGTCAGCTCACCCCTCCACTTT	CSARRGGEVSSPLHF
many	TRBV20-1	TRBJ2-7	NA	14	TGCAGTGCTCGTGGGGGCCCCAGCTCCTACGAGCAGTACTTC	CSARGGPSSYEQYF
few	TRBV7-2	TRBJ2-5	TRBD2	17	TGTGCCAGCAGCTTAGTGTGGGTAGCGGGGTCGCGAGAGACCCAGTACTTC	CASSLVWVAGSRETQYF
once	TRBV30	TRBJ2-7	NA	12	TGTGCCTGGAATGACAGTGGCTACGAGCAGTACTTC	CAWNDSGYEQYF
few	TRBV7-9	TRBJ2-2	NA	13	TGTGCCAGCAGCTTAGGTATTGCCGGGGAGCTGTTTTTT	CASSLGIAGELFF
NA	TRBV28	TRBJ2-3	TRBD1	13	TGTGCCAGCAGTTACCGTACAGGGGCTGCGCAGTATTTT	CASSYRTGAAQYF
NA	TRBV12-3/TRBV12-4	TRBJ1-5	NA	18	TGTACCATCAGCCAAGGGCAGGGCGGCGAATATAGCAATCAGCCCCAGCATTTT	CTISQGQGGEYSNQPQHF
few	TRBV2	TRBJ2-1	TRBD2	15	TGTGCCAGCGAAGAGACTAGCGGGGGGGCCGGTGAGCAGTTCTTC	CASEETSGGAGEQFF
few	TRBV5-1	TRBJ2-3	NA	14	TGCGCCAGCAGCTTGATGGACATCTCAGATACGCAGTATTTT	CASSLMDISDTQYF
many	TRBV5-1	TRBJ1-2	TRBD1	12	TGCGCCAGCAGCCCAGGGACAGGGCGCTACACCTTC	CASSPGTGRYTF
NA	TRBV29-1	TRBJ2-5	TRBD1	13	TGCAGCGTTGAGACAGGGGAAGGGGAGACCCAGTACTTC	CSVETGEGETQYF
NA	TRBV12-3/TRBV12-4	TRBJ2-3	TRBD2	16	TGTGCCAGCAGTCGTAAGACTAGCGGCCTCACAGATACGCAGTATTTT	CASSRKTSGLTDTQYF
NA	TRBV7-2	TRBJ2-1	NA	14	TGTGCCAGCACCTGGGAGACCTCCTACAATGAGCAGTTCTTC	CASTWETSYNEQFF
many	TRBV20-1	TRBJ2-2	NA	13	TGCAGTTGTTTTGACACTAACACCGGGGAGCTGTTTTTT	CSCFDTNTGELFF
NA	TRBV7-2	TRBJ2-3	NA	16	TGTGCCAGCAGCCCGCCGGGACTGAGGAACACAGATACGCAGTATTTT	CASSPPGLRNTDTQYF
few	TRBV20-1	TRBJ2-1	TRBD2	15	TGCAGCGCTAAATTGGCGGGGGGCCGGGGGAATGAGCAGTTCTTC	CSAKLAGGRGNEQFF
NA	TRBV3-1	TRBJ2-3	NA	17	TGTGCCAGCAGCCAAGATCACAGGGAGGTTTTGACAGATACGCAGTATTTT	CASSQDHREVLTDTQYF
NA	TRBV24-1	TRBJ2-1	NA	15	TGTGCCACCAGGGAGGGGGACACTCTATTCGATGAGCAGTTCTTC	CATREGDTLFDEQFF
NA	TRBV6-2/TRBV6-3	TRBJ2-1	TRBD1	16	TGTGCCAGCAGTAAAGACAGGGGGCACTCCTACAATGAGCAGTTCTTC	CASSKDRGHSYNEQFF
few	TRBV12-3/TRBV12-4	TRBJ1-4	NA	13	TGTGCCAGCAGCCAGGGACGCCGTGAAAAACTGTTTTTT	CASSQGRREKLFF
many	TRBV20-1	TRBJ2-1	TRBD2	14	TGCAGTGCTAGTCGAGCGGGGGGGCCCTATGAGCAGTTCTTC	CSASRAGGPYEQFF